This T cell receptor beta chain was captured by sequencing in a study of blood T cells in healthy people across ages (dated by TCRdb to about 2015). As for the study more broadly: In model experiments, template switching captured roughly one uniquely barcoded TCR beta cDNA molecule for every two T cells. To track age-related changes in TCR beta repertoire diversity, the study relied on deep sequencing normalized with unique cDNA molecular identifiers. Four age groups were formed from the donors: young (average approximately 15 years), middle-aged (approximately 40), aged (roughly 58) and long-lived (82). To avoid experimental bias, donors of different ages were randomly spread across the sequencing lanes. Two additional independent replicas of 1 million unique cDNA reads from the same blood draw were analyzed for two donors (one aged 18 to 30 and one aged 80 or older).

At the junction V is shortened by 1 base and J by 0 bases, with 15 bases in between. From cysteine to phenylalanine, the CDR3 is 17 amino acids long. Only the CDR3 part of the read is kept: 51 bases, read in frame from the first base. In the germline V gene, CDR1 corresponds to SGHRS and CDR2 to YFSETQ. To note about this clonotype: The antigen it binds to is not known. No clone much larger than this one lies a single base away; base qualities are absent.

Systemically healthy Caucasian individuals from Russia, 35 to 50 in total and aged roughly 6 to 95 years, were included as donors. Each donor gave around 9 milliliters of peripheral blood, collected into EDTA-treated Vacutainer tubes. Ficoll-Paque density-gradient centrifugation was used to isolate PBMCs, with at least 6.5 million per sample. Trizol reagent was used to extract total RNA from the PBMCs, yielding at least 5.5 micrograms per sample. For every donor, an aliquot of PBMCs went through flow cytometry to measure the percentages of naive CD45RAhigh/CD27high T cells. The paper's findings and limits, for the study overall: As age increased, observed TCR beta diversity per million T cells dropped in a roughly linear way, and a significant reduction was already evident by age 40. There was a strong correlation between observed TCR beta diversity and the percentage of naive T cells measured by flow cytometry. Because the CMV infection status of the donors was unknown, age-related changes in expanded clonotypes may potentially have been confounded. Estimates of total diversity based on one million sequenced T cells were regarded as lower bounds and as underestimates. Compared with the aged group, the long-lived group had more naive CD4+ T cells, fewer expanded clones and increased TCR diversity, a pattern suggesting age selection. Because profiling used bulk unsorted PBMCs, naive and antigen-experienced compartments could not be compared conclusively.

Libraries were made using 5' RACE. The sequencing machine was an Illumina HiSeq 2500. A second PCR of roughly 7 to 11 cycles was run with a J-beta primer mix and a sample-barcoded 5' primer. A unique molecular identifier was introduced onto each TCR beta cDNA molecule by a template-switch 5' adaptor carrying 12 random nucleotides. At least 2.5 million CDR3-containing paired-end reads were obtained from each sample. All of the RNA was converted into first-strand cDNA using the Mint cDNA synthesis kit, with a TRBC-specific oligonucleotide serving as the primer. Following uracil-DNA glycosylase treatment, all cDNA underwent a first 18-cycle PCR with the universal primers M1SS and BC2_uni_R. As for the authors' bioinformatics: For normalization, 1 million high-quality reads were randomly selected from each sample, with every read carrying a distinct molecular identifier. Reads with shared molecular identifiers were discarded instead of being binned into consensus sequences. MiTCR, run with a Q25 quality threshold and the strictest error-elimination algorithm, handled CDR3 identification, clonotype clustering and error correction. Lower-bound total TCR beta diversity was estimated with a nonparametric unseen species model using Euler transformation. Through fastp at Q25 and MiXCR, TCRdb rebuilt clones from the public reads, retaining in-frame beta chains. Every entry covers one CDR3 protein and lists the most common genes and DNA from its rows. V and J calls and clone size were set by TCRdb, not the authors. This sample comprises 1.5 million to 2 million distinct CDR3 sequences, roughly 49% of them detected only once. Clones ranked in the top ten supply approximately 2.1% of the sample.

The specimen was blood. The rearranged chain carries TRBV5-1 and TRBJ2-3, and possibly TRBD2, on 6 matching bases. This sequence originates from a woman between 40 and 50 years old in good health. In nucleotide form, the sequence is TGCGCCAGCAGCTTGCCGGCCCTAGGAGGGAGCACAGATACGCAGTATTTT. It specifies CASSLPALGGSTDTQYF.